The following is a TCR beta chain sequence with its context. Its target is not known. Clones were sequenced by immunoSEQ multiplex PCR, and TCRdb holds only the in-frame ones, with some missing. The data show roughly 250,000 clones, with roughly 80% seen just once and around 0.68% held by the top ten. Thawed PBMCs were FACS-sorted into unstimulated CD4+CD25+CD127- regulatory T cells, CD4+CD25- non-regulatory cells, CD4 and CD8 cells. This sample stems from a study of Tregs in tolerant kidney transplant recipients. General observations from the study: No direct test of biological reproducibility was done here. Tregs expanded with activated donor B cells seemed most donor-specific.

The CDR3 extends over 16 amino acids. Germline CDR1 is LNHDA and CDR2 is SQIVND (reference sequence). The ends lost 3 bases at V and 2 bases at J; junction bases unmatched: 7. The TCR comes from a human donor in good health. Sequenced material: CD4+ T cells from blood. The rearrangement links TRBV19 to TRBJ1-5, with 7 positions matching TRBD1. CDR3 protein: CASSILRDRGNQPQHF. CDR3 nucleotides: TGTGCCAGTAGTATCTTGAGGGACAGAGGCAATCAGCCCCAGCATTTT.